These 3 T cell receptor beta chains came from one sample sequenced in a study of control samples from healthy donors and cancer patients (dated by TCRdb to 2020 to 2021). Library prep was done by the immunoSEQ multiplex PCR assay. TCRdb's version of the immuneACCESS table is confined to in-frame rearrangements and falls short of the full clone set. An unresolved V gene accounts for under half of the shortfall where checked; the remainder is of unknown origin. The sample has around 140,000 clones on record, around 90% of them singletons. The ten most abundant clones make up around 6% of the sample. Material for sequencing was blood. These receptors originate from a man aged 18 to 30 in good health.

Regarding this clone: Other DNA sequences within the sample encode an identical CDR3. This chain uses TRBV9 with TRBJ1-2, with D maybe TRBD1 (5 bases). CDR3 length equals 12 residues. The germline V gene has CDR1 SGDLS and CDR2 YYNGEE. V dropped 0 bases and J dropped 7 bases, with 7 bases sitting between them. The CDR3 sequence: CASSVGGGGYTF. CDR3 DNA sequence: TGTGCCAGCAGCGTAGGGGGCGGTGGCTACACCTTC.

The chain recombines TRBV19 with TRBJ1-1, with D uncertain. V lost 4 bases and J 0 bases, leaving 12 bases between the germline ends. Germline lookup yields CDR1 LNHDA and CDR2 SQIVND (reference sequence). This CDR3 has 15 amino acids. This chain's CDR3 is CASSTRITMNTEAFF. The CDR3 DNA follows: TGTGCCAGTAGTACAAGGATCACCATGAACACTGAAGCTTTCTTT.

In the case of this clone: A read error may account for a junction end that differs from germline. The J gene is TRBJ2-3, the V gene TRBV5-4, with a possible D match to TRBD1 (6 bases). The V gene's germline CDR1 is SGHNT and CDR2 YYREEE (reference sequence). The CDR3 has 14 amino acids. The CDR3 DNA follows: TGTGCCAGCAGCTTGGGAGGGGACACATATACGCAGTATTTT. It translates to CASSLGGDTYTQYF.